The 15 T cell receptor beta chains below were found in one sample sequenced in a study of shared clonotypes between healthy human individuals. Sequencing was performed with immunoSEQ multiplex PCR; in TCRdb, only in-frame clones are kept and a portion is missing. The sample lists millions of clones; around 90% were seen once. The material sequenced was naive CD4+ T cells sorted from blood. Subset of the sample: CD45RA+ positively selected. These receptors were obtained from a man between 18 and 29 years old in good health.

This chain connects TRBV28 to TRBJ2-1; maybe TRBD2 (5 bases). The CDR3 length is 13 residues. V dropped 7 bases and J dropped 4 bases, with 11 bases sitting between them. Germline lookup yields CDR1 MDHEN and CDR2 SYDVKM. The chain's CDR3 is CASTREPYNEQFF. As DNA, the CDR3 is TGTGCCAGCACGAGGGAACCATACAATGAGCAGTTCTTC.

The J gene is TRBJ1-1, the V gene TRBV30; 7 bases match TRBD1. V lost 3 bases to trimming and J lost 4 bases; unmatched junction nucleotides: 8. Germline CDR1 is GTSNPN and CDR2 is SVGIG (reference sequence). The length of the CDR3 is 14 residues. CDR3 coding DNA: TGTGCCTGGAGATACCGTCAGGGGGGCACTGAAGCTTTCTTT. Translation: CAWRYRQGGTEAFF.

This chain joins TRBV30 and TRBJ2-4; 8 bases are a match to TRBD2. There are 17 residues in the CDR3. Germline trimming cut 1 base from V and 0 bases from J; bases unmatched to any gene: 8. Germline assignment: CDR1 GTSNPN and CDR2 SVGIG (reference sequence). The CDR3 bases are TGTGCCTGGAGTGCTTCACGGACTAGCAGAGCCAAAAACATTCAGTACTTC. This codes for CAWSASRTSRAKNIQYF.

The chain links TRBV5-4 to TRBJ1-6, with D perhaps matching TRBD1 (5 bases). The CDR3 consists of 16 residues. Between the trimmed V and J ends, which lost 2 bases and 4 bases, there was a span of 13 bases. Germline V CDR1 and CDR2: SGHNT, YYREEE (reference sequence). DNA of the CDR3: TGTGCCAGCAGCTTTGATCAGGGAGCATATAATTCACCCCTCCACTTT. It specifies CASSFDQGAYNSPLHF.

The DNA for the CDR3 is TGTGCCAGCAGTTATTGGGAAAACAATCAGCCCCAGCATTTT. Translated: CASSYWENNQPQHF. V usage is TRBV6-6 and J usage is TRBJ1-5; no clear D. V was pared by 3 bases and J by 3 bases, with 9 bases between. The CDR3 length is 14 residues. Germline-derived CDR1 and CDR2 are MNHNY and SVGAGI (reference sequence).

Written as DNA, the CDR3 is TGCGCCAGCAGCTTGTACGCCGGACTAGCGGGGGGGACAGATACGCAGTATTTT. Translating gives CASSLYAGLAGGTDTQYF. The rearrangement uses TRBV5-1 and TRBJ2-3; 15 positions match TRBD2. V shed 1 base, J shed 3 bases, and the junction held 6 bases outside the gene matches. Germline CDR1 and CDR2: SGHRS and YFSETQ. This CDR3 region has 18 residues.

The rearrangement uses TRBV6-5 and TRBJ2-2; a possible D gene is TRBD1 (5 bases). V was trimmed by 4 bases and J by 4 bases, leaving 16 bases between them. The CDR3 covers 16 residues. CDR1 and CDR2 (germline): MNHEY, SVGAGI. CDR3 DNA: TGTGCCAGCAGTTCCGGACAAGCCGATGTCACCGGGGAGCTGTTTTTT. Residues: CASSSGQADVTGELFF.

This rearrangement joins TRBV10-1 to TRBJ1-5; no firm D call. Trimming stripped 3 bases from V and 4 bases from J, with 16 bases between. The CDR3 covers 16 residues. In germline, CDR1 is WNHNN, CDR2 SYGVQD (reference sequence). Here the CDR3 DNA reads TGCGCCAGCAGTGATGTAAGGAAGGTAGCGAATCAGCCCCAGCATTTT. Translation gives CASSDVRKVANQPQHF.

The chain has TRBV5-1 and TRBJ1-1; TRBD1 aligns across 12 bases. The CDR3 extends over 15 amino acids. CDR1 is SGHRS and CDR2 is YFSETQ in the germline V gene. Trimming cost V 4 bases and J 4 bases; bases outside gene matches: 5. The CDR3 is CASSPGQGASTEAFF. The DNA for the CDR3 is TGCGCCAGCAGCCCGGGACAGGGGGCAAGCACTGAAGCTTTCTTT.

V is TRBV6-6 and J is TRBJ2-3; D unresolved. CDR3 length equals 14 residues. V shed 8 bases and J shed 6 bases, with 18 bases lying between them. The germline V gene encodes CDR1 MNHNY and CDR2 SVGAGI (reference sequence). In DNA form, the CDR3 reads TGTGCCAGCCTACAAAACACTCGCAGGGATACGCAGTATTTT. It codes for CASLQNTRRDTQYF.

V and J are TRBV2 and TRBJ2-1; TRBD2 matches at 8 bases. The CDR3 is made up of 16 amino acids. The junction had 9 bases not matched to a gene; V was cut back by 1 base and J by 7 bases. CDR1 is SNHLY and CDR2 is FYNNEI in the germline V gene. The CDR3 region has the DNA TGTGCCAGCAGTGAAGAGGGGCTAGCGGGCTGGAATGAGCAGTTCTTC. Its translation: CASSEEGLAGWNEQFF. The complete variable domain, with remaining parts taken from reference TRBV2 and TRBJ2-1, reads EPEVTQTPSHQVTQMGQEVILRCVPISNHLYFYWYRQILGQKVEFLVSFYNNEISEKSEIFDDQFSVERPDGSNFTLKIRSTKLEDSAMYFCASSEEGLAGWNEQFFGPGTRLTVL.

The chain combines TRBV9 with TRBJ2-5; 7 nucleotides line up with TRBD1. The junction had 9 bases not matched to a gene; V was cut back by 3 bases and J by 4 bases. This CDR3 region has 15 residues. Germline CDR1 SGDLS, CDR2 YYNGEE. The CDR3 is CASSAERGPGETQYF. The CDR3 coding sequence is TGTGCCAGCAGCGCTGAAAGGGGGCCGGGAGAGACCCAGTACTTC. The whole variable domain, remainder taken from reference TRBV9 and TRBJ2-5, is DSGVTQTPKHLITATGQRVTLRCSPRSGDLSVYWYQQSLDQGLQFLIQYYNGEERAKGNILERFSAQQFPDLHSELNLSSLELGDSALYFCASSAERGPGETQYFGPGTRLLVL.

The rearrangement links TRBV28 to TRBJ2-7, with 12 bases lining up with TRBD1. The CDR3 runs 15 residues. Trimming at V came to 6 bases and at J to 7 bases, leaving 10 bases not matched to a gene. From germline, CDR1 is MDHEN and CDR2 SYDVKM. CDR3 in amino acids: CASSSAGTGGGEQYF. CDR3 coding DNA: TGTGCCAGCAGCTCCGCAGGGACAGGGGGCGGTGAGCAGTACTTC. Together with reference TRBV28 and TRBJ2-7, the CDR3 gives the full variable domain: DVKVTQSSRYLVKRTGEKVFLECVQDMDHENMFWYRQDPGLGLRLIYFSYDVKMKEKGDIPEGYSVSREKKERFSLILESASTNQTSMYLCASSSAGTGGGEQYFGPGTRLTVT.

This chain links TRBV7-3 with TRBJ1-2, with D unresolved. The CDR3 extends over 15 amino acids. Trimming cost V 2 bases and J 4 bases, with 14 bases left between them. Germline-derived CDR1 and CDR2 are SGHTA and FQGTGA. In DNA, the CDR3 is TGTGCCAGCAGCTTAGGAGGTACGGCCGCCTATGGCTACACCTTC. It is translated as CASSLGGTAAYGYTF.

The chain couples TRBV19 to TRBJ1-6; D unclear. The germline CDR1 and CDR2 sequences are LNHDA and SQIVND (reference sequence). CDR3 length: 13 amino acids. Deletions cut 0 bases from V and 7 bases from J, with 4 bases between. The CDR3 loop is CASSIERNSPLHF. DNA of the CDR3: TGTGCCAGTAGTATAGAGCGAAATTCACCCCTCCACTTT.